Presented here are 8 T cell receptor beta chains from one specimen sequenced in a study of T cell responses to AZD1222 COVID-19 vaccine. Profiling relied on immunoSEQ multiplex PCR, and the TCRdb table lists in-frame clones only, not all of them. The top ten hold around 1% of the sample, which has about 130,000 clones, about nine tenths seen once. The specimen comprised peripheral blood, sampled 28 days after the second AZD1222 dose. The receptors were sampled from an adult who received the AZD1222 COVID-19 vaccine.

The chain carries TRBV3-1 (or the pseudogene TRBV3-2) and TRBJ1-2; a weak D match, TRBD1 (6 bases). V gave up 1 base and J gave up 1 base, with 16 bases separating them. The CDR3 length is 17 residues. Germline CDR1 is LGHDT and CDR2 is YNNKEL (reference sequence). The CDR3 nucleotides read TGTGCCAGCAGCCAAGGACCCAGGACAGCTCTTAACTATGGCTACACCTTC. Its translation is CASSQGPRTALNYGYTF.

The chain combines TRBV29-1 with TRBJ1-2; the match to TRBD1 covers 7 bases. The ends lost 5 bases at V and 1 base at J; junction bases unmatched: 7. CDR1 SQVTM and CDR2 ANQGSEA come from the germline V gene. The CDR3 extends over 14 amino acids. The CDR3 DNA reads TGCAGCGTTCCCTCCGGGACAGTTAACTATGGCTACACCTTC. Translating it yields CSVPSGTVNYGYTF. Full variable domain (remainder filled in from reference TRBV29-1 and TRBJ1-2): SAVISQKPSRDICQRGTSLTIQCQVDSQVTMMFWYRQQPGQSLTLIATANQGSEATYESGFVIDKFPISRPNLTFSTLTVSNMSPEDSSIYLCSVPSGTVNYGYTFGSGTRLTVV.

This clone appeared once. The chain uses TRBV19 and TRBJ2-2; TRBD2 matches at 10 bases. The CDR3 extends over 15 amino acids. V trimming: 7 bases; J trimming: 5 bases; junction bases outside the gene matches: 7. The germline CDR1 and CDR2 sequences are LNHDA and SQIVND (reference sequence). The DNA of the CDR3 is TGTGCCAGTACCAGCGGGAGGGCCGGAACCGGGGAGCTGTTTTTT. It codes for CASTSGRAGTGELFF.

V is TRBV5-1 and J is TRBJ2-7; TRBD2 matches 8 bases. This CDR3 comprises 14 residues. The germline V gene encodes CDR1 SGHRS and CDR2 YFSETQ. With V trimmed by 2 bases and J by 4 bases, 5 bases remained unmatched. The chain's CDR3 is CASSFGGLGYEQYF. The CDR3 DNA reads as TGCGCCAGCAGCTTCGGGGGACTAGGGTACGAGCAGTACTTC.

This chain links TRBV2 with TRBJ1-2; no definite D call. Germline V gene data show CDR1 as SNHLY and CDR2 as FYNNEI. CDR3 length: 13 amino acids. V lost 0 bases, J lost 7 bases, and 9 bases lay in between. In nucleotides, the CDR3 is TGTGCCAGCAGTGAAGCCACACCTTTTGGCTACACCTTC. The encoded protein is CASSEATPFGYTF.

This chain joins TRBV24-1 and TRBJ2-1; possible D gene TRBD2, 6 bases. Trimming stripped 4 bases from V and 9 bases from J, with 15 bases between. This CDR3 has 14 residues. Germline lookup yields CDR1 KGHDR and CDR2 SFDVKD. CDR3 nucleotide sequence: TGTGCCACCAGTGACAGGAGGGGAGCTGGTGAGCAGTTCTTC. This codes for CATSDRRGAGEQFF.

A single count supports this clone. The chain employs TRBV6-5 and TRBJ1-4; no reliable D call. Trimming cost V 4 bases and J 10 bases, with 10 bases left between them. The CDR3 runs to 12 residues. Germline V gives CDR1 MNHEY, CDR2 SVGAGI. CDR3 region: CASSSFSGKLFF. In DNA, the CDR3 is TGTGCCAGCAGTTCTTTCAGCGGAAAACTGTTTTTT.

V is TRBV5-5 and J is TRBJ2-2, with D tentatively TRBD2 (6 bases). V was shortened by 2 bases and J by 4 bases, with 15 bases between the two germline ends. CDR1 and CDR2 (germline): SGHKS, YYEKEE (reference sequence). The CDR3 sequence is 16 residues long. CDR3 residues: CASSFGTRGITGELFF. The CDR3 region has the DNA TGTGCCAGCAGCTTTGGGACTCGAGGTATCACCGGGGAGCTGTTTTTT.